This TCR beta chain is from a study of OX40 agonist ivuxolimab in advanced cancers. Study-level results: Clones of CD4+ and CD8+ blood T cells grew by week 6 at doses of 0.1 to 3.0 mg/kg. The average count of expanded clones was higher among CD8+ T cells than among CD4+.

TCRdb's table, derived via immunoSEQ multiplex PCR, lists solely in-frame clones and lacks some. The table has tens of thousands of clones, approximately 80% seen once. With respect to this clone: Its antigen is not identified.

This CDR3 comprises 16 residues. CDR1 MNHNY and CDR2 SVGAGI come from the germline V gene (reference sequence). With V trimmed by 5 bases and J by 4 bases, 10 bases remained unmatched. The sequence came from an adult with an advanced solid tumor such as melanoma, head and neck, liver or kidney cancer. The specimen comprised CD4+ or CD8+ T cells sorted from blood, sampled in a trial of the OX40 agonist ivuxolimab. The chain links TRBV6-6 to TRBJ2-7; 11 positions agree with TRBD2. DNA for the CDR3: TGTGCCAGCAGTCCCCGGGGGACTAGCGGAGCATACGAGCAGTACTTC. It codes for CASSPRGTSGAYEQYF.